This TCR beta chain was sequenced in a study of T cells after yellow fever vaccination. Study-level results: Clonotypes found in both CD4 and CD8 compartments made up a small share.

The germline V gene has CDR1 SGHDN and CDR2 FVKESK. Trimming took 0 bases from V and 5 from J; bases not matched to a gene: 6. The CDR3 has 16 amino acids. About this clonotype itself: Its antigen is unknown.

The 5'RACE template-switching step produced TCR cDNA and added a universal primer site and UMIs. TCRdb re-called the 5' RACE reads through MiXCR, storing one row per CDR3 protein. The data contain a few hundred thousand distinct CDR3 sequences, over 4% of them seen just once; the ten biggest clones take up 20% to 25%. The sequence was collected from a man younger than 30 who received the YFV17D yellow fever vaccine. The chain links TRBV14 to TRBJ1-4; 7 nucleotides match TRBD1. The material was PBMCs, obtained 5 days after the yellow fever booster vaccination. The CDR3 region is CASSQEVNRGNEKLFF. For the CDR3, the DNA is TGTGCCAGCAGCCAAGAGGTCAACAGGGGCAATGAAAAACTGTTTTTT.